This TCR beta chain was profiled in a study of T-cell reconstitution after alpha-beta-depleted transplantation in children. This CDR3 has 15 amino acids. Looked up from germline, CDR1 is DFQATT and CDR2 is SNEGSKA (reference sequence). Trimming left V 2 bases short and J 4 bases short, with 16 bases between. For TCRbeta, the library was prepared with unique molecular identifiers. Each CDR3 protein gets one entry after TCRdb re-called the PCR reads with MiXCR. The table has 380,000 or so distinct CDR3 sequences, more than 10% seen once; the top ten hold around 4.5%. The sample consisted of PBMCs, taken from the stem cell graft. This sequence was found in a human donor who donated a stem cell graft to a child with Fanconi anemia. V and J are TRBV20-1 and TRBJ2-3; TRBD2 might be the D (7 bases). The CDR3 DNA follows: TGCAGTGCTAGATCCGGGGGGCGGTTCGCAGATACGCAGTATTTT. Its translation: CSARSGGRFADTQYF.